A single sample is the source of the 21 T cell receptor beta chains below, sequenced in a study of CD8+ T cells in alopecia areata. Sequencing templates came from extracted RNA that was reverse transcribed into cDNA. Some clones are missing from TCRdb's copy, which holds only in-frame ones; the method was immunoSEQ multiplex PCR. The data show around 140,000 clones, 40% to 55% seen once. The source was CD4+ T cells sorted from blood, collected at week 0. The receptors derive from a human donor with alopecia areata.

This chain joins TRBV29-1 and TRBJ2-7; no firm D call. Trimming removed 6 bases at V and 5 bases at J, with 8 bases between. CDR3 size: 10 residues. Germline CDR1 SQVTM, CDR2 ANQGSEA. CDR3 in amino acids: CSVRQNEQYF. The DNA of the CDR3 is TGCAGCGTGCGCCAAAACGAGCAGTACTTC.

At least ten counts were recorded for this clone. The rearrangement joins TRBV4-1 to TRBJ1-1; D perhaps matches TRBD1 (5 bases). CDR3 size: 14 residues. Deletions cut 2 bases from V and 6 bases from J, with 13 bases between. Germline values: CDR1 MGHRA, CDR2 YSYEKL. The CDR3 bases are TGCGCCAGCAGCCAAACCGACAGATATCCTGAAGCTTTCTTT. Translated, it gives CASSQTDRYPEAFF.

The rearrangement links TRBV30 to TRBJ1-1; 8 bases fit TRBD1. V trimming: 4 bases; J trimming: 6 bases; junction bases outside the gene matches: 7. From germline, CDR1 is GTSNPN and CDR2 SVGIG (reference sequence). The CDR3 consists of 13 residues. In DNA, the CDR3 is TGTGCCTGGATAGGACAGGGACTATCTGAAGCTTTCTTT. Translated, it gives CAWIGQGLSEAFF.

This rearrangement joins TRBV5-1 to TRBJ2-6; TRBD1 aligns across 10 bases. Germline V gives CDR1 SGHRS, CDR2 YFSETQ. Germline trimming cut 3 bases from V and 3 bases from J; bases unmatched to any gene: 9. The CDR3 is made up of 18 amino acids. The CDR3 bases are TGCGCCAGCAGCTCCCACTCCGGGACAGGGGTTGGGGCCAACGTCCTGACTTTC. This codes for CASSSHSGTGVGANVLTF.

The chain employs TRBV28 and TRBJ1-1; D gene unclear. CDR3 length: 14 amino acids. V was shortened by 5 bases and J by 1 base, with 11 bases between the two germline ends. The germline V gene encodes CDR1 MDHEN and CDR2 SYDVKM. The CDR3 DNA follows: TGTGCCAGCAGTCCACGGACCGCGAACACTGAAGCTTTCTTT. This translates into CASSPRTANTEAFF.

This clone was seen more than once but under ten times. The chain combines TRBV27 with TRBJ2-7; TRBD1 or TRBD2 may be the D gene (5 bases each). The germline gives CDR1 MNHEY, CDR2 SMNVEV (reference sequence). Trimming cost V 2 bases and J 4 bases, with 12 bases left between them. The CDR3 spans 14 residues. CDR3 amino acids: CASSLQGRGYEQYF. For the CDR3, the DNA is TGTGCCAGCAGTTTACAGGGTCGAGGGTACGAGCAGTACTTC.

The genes are TRBV30 and TRBJ2-3; no clear D. This CDR3 is 14 amino acids long. Germline V gene lookup returns CDR1 GTSNPN and CDR2 SVGIG (reference sequence). V was clipped by 1 base and J by 2 bases, with 10 bases between them. This chain's CDR3 is CAWSGSANTDTQYF. In DNA, the CDR3 is TGTGCCTGGAGTGGCTCCGCTAACACAGATACGCAGTATTTT.

The chain is built from TRBV5-6 and TRBJ1-1, with a weak D call TRBD1 (5 bases). Deletions cut 4 bases from V and 1 base from J, with 17 bases between. Germline CDR1 SGHDT, CDR2 YYEEEE. CDR3 length equals 16 residues. CDR3 coding DNA: TGTGCCAGCAGCACGAGGGTTGCCAGGGCGAACACTGAAGCTTTCTTT. Amino acids: CASSTRVARANTEAFF.

V and J are TRBV4-1 and TRBJ2-5, with TRBD1 as a possible D gene (5 bases). The germline V gene encodes CDR1 MGHRA and CDR2 YSYEKL. Trimming pared 4 bases from V and 4 bases from J, leaving 10 bases between. The CDR3 consists of 13 residues. CDR3 sequence: CASSPRRGETQYF. In DNA, the CDR3 is TGCGCCAGCAGCCCGCGAAGGGGAGAGACCCAGTACTTC.

This clone was observed a handful of times. This sequence joins TRBV5-1 and TRBJ2-7; 14 positions agree with TRBD2. V dropped 4 bases and J dropped 6; count of bases not matched to a gene: 9. The CDR3 extends over 16 amino acids. Germline V gene lookup returns CDR1 SGHRS and CDR2 YFSETQ. The CDR3, as DNA: TGCGCCAGCAGCGCGGCCGGGACTAGCGGGAGAAGCGAGCAGTACTTC. Translating gives CASSAAGTSGRSEQYF.

This clone was observed a few times. V is TRBV7-2 and J is TRBJ2-5; the D gene is possibly TRBD1 (6 bases). The CDR3 loop spans 14 amino acids. Trimming took off 5 bases at V and 5 bases at J, with 15 bases between the two ends. Germline V gives CDR1 SGHTA, CDR2 FQGNSA. CDR3 coding DNA: TGTGCCAGCAGCACCCGACAGGTTCGGGAGACCCAGTACTTC. It yields the protein CASSTRQVRETQYF.

This clone was detected a few times. The chain is built from TRBV5-4 and TRBJ2-3; TRBD1 matches at 9 bases. Germline assignment: CDR1 SGHNT and CDR2 YYREEE (reference sequence). With 4 bases clipped from V and 6 bases from J, the junction kept 3 bases outside the gene matches. CDR3 length: 13 amino acids. The CDR3 loop is CASSPGQGDTQYF. As DNA, the CDR3 is TGTGCCAGCAGCCCGGGACAGGGCGATACGCAGTATTTT.

This clone has a handful of counts. This chain connects TRBV10-3 to TRBJ2-7, with TRBD1 matching over 10 bases. The CDR3 runs 14 residues. The V segment lost 4 bases and the J segment 7 bases; nucleotides outside the gene matches: 7. CDR1 and CDR2 (germline): ENHRY, SYGVKD. The CDR3 DNA is TGTGCCATCAGTGCCGGGACAGGGGTTGAGGAGCAGTACTTC. Its translation: CAISAGTGVEEQYF.

The V call is TRBV25-1, the J call TRBJ2-7; D gene uncertain. CDR3 length: 11 residues. CDR1 is MGHDK and CDR2 is SYGVNS in the germline V gene. V lost 4 bases, J lost 8 bases, and 9 bases lay in between. CDR3 loop: CASSAALQQYF. CDR3 sequence (DNA): TGTGCCAGCAGTGCCGCACTACAGCAGTACTTC.

The CDR3 is CSVVGRAGGAYNEQFF. In DNA, the CDR3 is TGCAGCGTTGTTGGGAGGGCAGGGGGAGCTTACAATGAGCAGTTCTTC. The rearrangement uses TRBV29-1 and TRBJ2-1; the D gene could be TRBD1 or TRBD2 (7 bases each). This CDR3 contains 16 residues. Germline values: CDR1 SQVTM, CDR2 ANQGSEA. Trimming pared 4 bases from V and 4 bases from J, leaving 20 bases between.

This clone has just a few counts. The genes are TRBV30 and TRBJ2-1; 10 nucleotides align to TRBD2. CDR1 and CDR2 (germline): GTSNPN, SVGIG (reference sequence). The CDR3 is 15 amino acids. V lost 0 bases and J lost 6; bases outside the gene matches: 5. The CDR3: CAWSVWLAGVNEQFF. CDR3 DNA sequence: TGTGCCTGGAGTGTCTGGCTAGCGGGAGTCAATGAGCAGTTCTTC.

The chain joins TRBV27 to TRBJ2-3; D may be TRBD2 (5 bases). This CDR3 comprises 14 residues. Deletions cut 8 bases from V and 0 bases from J, with 12 bases between. Per the germline V gene, CDR1 is MNHEY and CDR2 is SMNVEV (reference sequence). The CDR3 reads CASAMRASTDTQYF. The CDR3 DNA follows: TGTGCCAGCGCCATGCGGGCTAGCACAGATACGCAGTATTTT.

This clone was seen only a few times. The chain is built from TRBV29-1 and TRBJ2-2, with no clear D. The CDR3 is 12 amino acids. V lost 4 bases to trimming and J lost 4 bases, with 7 bases between them. CDR1 SQVTM and CDR2 ANQGSEA come from the germline V gene. CDR3 amino acids: CSVGRSTGELFF. The CDR3, as DNA: TGCAGCGTTGGACGGAGCACCGGGGAGCTGTTTTTT.

The genes are TRBV29-1 and TRBJ2-5; D ambiguous. The CDR3 contains 11 residues. Germline V gene sequence: CDR1 SQVTM, CDR2 ANQGSEA. V shed 6 bases and J shed 5 bases, with 10 bases lying between them. CDR3 protein: CSVPSGETQYF. The CDR3 nucleotides are TGCAGCGTCCCCTCCGGGGAGACCCAGTACTTC.

The chain is built from TRBV7-9 and TRBJ2-5; perhaps TRBD2 as D (6 bases). Germline values: CDR1 SEHNR, CDR2 FQNEAQ (reference sequence). Trimming removed 3 bases at V and 4 bases at J, with 15 bases between. This CDR3 region has 15 residues. In DNA, the CDR3 is TGTGCCAGCAGCTTGGTGGCGGGATGGATAGAGACCCAGTACTTC. Translated, it gives CASSLVAGWIETQYF.

Notes on this clone: The missing conserved phenylalanine or tryptophan at the end of this CDR3 makes a read error likely. Because the CDR3's place on the DNA is in doubt, the DNA is left out and the CDR3 is given as listed by TCRdb. The rearrangement links TRBV20-1 to TRBJ2-3; TRBD1 is the table's D call and was not checked against the DNA. Germline lookup yields CDR1 DFQATT and CDR2 SNEGSKA (reference sequence). The CDR3 adds up to 8 amino acids, both ends counted. The CDR3 sequence: CSARDEQV.